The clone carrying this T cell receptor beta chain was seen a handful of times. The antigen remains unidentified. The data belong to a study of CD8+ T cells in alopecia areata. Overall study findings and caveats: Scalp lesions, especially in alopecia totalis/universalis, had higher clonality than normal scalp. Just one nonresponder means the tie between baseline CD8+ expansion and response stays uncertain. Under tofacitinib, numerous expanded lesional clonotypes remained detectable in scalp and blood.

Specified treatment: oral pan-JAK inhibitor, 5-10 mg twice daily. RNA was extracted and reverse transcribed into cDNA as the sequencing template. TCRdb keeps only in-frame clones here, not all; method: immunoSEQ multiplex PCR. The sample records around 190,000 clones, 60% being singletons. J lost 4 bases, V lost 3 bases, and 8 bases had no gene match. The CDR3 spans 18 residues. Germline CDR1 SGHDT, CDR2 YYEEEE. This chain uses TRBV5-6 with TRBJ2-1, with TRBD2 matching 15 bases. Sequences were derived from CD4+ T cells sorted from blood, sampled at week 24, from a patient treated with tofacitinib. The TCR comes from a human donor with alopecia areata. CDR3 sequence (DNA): TGTGCCAGCAGCTCGACCGGACTAGCGGGGGGGCCTTACAATGAGCAGTTCTTC. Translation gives CASSSTGLAGGPYNEQFF.